These 3 T cell receptor delta chains were sequenced from one sample in a study of Vδ1+ human thymocytes. Antigen specificity for these receptors is unknown. Sequences come from RNA converted to cDNA by reverse transcription. Pooled V-gene forward primers with one constant-region reverse primer generated the CDR3 amplicons by multiplex PCR. TCRdb reanalysed the multiplex PCR reads with CATT. The sample has 54,000 or so delta-chain clones; approximately 15% are singletons. Study findings and constraints: In the thymus, TRG and TRD repertoires looked highly polyclonal with Gaussian CDR3 lengths.

Sequencing was performed on Vdelta1+ gamma-delta thymocytes from the thymus. The subset here: FACS-sorted CD3+ TCRalphabeta- TCRVdelta1+ TCRVdelta2- thymocytes. The receptor source for this set is a boy less than two years old who had congenital heart surgery.

A few counts support this clone. The rearrangement links TRAV29/DV5 to TRDJ1, with 10 bases aligning to TRDD3. Germline CDR1 reads NSMFDY; CDR2 reads ISSIKDK. The CDR3 runs to 17 residues. V gave up 1 base and J gave up 0 bases; unmatched junction bases: 9. DNA for the CDR3: TGTGCAGCAAGCCCCCCCTATACTGGGGGATACACCGATAAACTCATCTTT. Residues: CAASPPYTGGYTDKLIF.

The rearrangement joins TRDV1 to TRDJ1; the D is unclear. V was cut by 2 bases and J by 0 bases, with 31 bases left in between. From germline, CDR1 is TSWWSYY and CDR2 QGS. CDR3 length: 22 residues. The CDR3 is CALGEISTNLQRLSIYTDKLIF. For the CDR3, the DNA is TGTGCTCTTGGGGAAATATCCACGAACCTCCAACGACTCTCGATCTACACCGATAAACTCATCTTT.

This clone came up a few times. The chain carries TRDV1 and TRDJ1; 8 nucleotides line up with TRDD3. The CDR3 spans 22 residues. J lost 0 bases, V lost 1 base, and 22 bases had no gene match. CDR1 is TSWWSYY, CDR2 QGS, per germline. In DNA, the CDR3 is TGTGCTCTTGGGGAACGGGGGCCTCCCTTACGGCTGGGGGAGAACTACACCGATAAACTCATCTTT. Translation gives CALGERGPPLRLGENYTDKLIF.